The rows below give T cell receptor beta chains drawn from one sample of a study of T-cell memory formation after mild COVID-19. TCRdb recomputed calls from the 5' RACE reads with MiXCR, one row per CDR3 protein. This sample has about 160,000 distinct CDR3 sequences; 30% to 35% occur once, and the top ten carry more than 10%. The sequencing sample was made of PBMCs or a T cell subset sorted from them (not recorded which). The receptor set was obtained from an adult woman who had mild COVID-19 (a few samples of this study predate the infection). Cell type and time point are not known. CDR3s include the opening cysteine and the closing phenylalanine or tryptophan. The D gene is left open where the match is weak. Size tells how often a clone was seen (once, few, many) or the class of an expanded clone, and some rows leave it out.

j_gene | d_gene | v_gene | abundance | CDR3nt | CDR3aa
TRBJ2-1 | NA | TRBV5-1 | NA | TGCGCCAGCAGCTACCGCTCGGCCTACAATGAGCAGTTCTTC | CASSYRSAYNEQFF
TRBJ2-1 | TRBD2 | TRBV29-1 | NA | TGCAGCGTTGAAGGAAGCACTGGGACTAGCGGGTGGAGCTCCTACAATGAGCAGTTCTTC | CSVEGSTGTSGWSSYNEQFF
TRBJ2-7 | NA | TRBV12-3/TRBV12-4 | few | TGTGCCAGCAGTGAGGCAGCCTACGAGCAGTACTTC | CASSEAAYEQYF
TRBJ2-1 | TRBD1 | TRBV19 | NA | TGTGCCAGTAGTTCTGACAGGGCGGCCTACAATGAGCAGTTCTTC | CASSSDRAAYNEQFF
TRBJ2-4 | NA | TRBV7-2 | few | TGTGCCAGCAGCCCCGCAGTAACGGGCATTCAGTACTTC | CASSPAVTGIQYF
TRBJ2-7 | NA | TRBV5-1 | NA | TGCGCCAGCAGCTTGGAAGCACAGGGAAAGGCTTACGAGCAGTACTTC | CASSLEAQGKAYEQYF
TRBJ2-5 | NA | TRBV5-5 | few | TGTGCCAGCAGCTTGGCCGTAGAGACCCAGTACTTC | CASSLAVETQYF
TRBJ2-1 | NA | TRBV7-9 | NA | TGTGCCAGCAGCCGTCGACCCGGGACAACCAGCAATGAGCAGTTCTTC | CASSRRPGTTSNEQFF
TRBJ2-7 | NA | TRBV9 | NA | TGTGCCAGCAGCGTAGGACAGTCGAGCTCCTACGAGCAGTACTTC | CASSVGQSSSYEQYF
TRBJ1-2 | TRBD1 | TRBV15 | NA | TGTGCCACCAGCAGTATGGGACAGAGAAATCCCTATGGCTACACCTTC | CATSSMGQRNPYGYTF
TRBJ2-1 | NA | TRBV7-9 | few | TGTGCCAGCAGCTTAGCTCGGGGGGCCTTGAATGAGCAGTTCTTC | CASSLARGALNEQFF
TRBJ2-5 | TRBD1 | TRBV7-9 | NA | TGTGCCAGCAGCGATTCCGGGACAGGGGCCGAGACCCAGTACTTC | CASSDSGTGAETQYF
TRBJ1-1 | NA | TRBV11-2 | few | TGTGCCAGCAGCTCATTTCAGGGAGGTGAAGCTTTCTTT | CASSSFQGGEAFF
TRBJ2-5 | NA | TRBV9 | NA | TGTGCCAGCAGCGTAGATGGGGGGCTGGAGACCCAGTACTTC | CASSVDGGLETQYF